This T cell receptor (beta chain) emerged from a study of early T cells in non-severe SARS-CoV-2 infection. Overall study: RNA in bulk from unsorted whole blood was sequenced, and chains were unpaired. Whole-study results and caveats: Matching with VDJdb favored anti-spike CD8 responses (missing private and CD4 specificities).

Each cDNA molecule carried a unique molecular identifier. Each CDR3 protein is one row after TCRdb ran MiXCR on the 5' RACE reads. The data show 60,000 to 65,000 distinct CDR3 sequences, 8% to 9% seen once. Trimming stripped 2 bases from V and 1 base from J, with 7 bases between. The CDR3 loop spans 15 amino acids. Germline CDR1 SGDLS, CDR2 YYNGEE. The table lists this clonotype with a few counts. The antigen is not known. The clonotype comes from an adult who was a healthcare worker with PCR-confirmed SARS-CoV-2 infection or an uninfected control (not recorded which). The chain links TRBV9 to TRBJ2-6; no definite D call. This specimen consisted of whole blood, obtained at baseline. This CDR3 is CASSVGRSGANVLTF. The CDR3 DNA sequence: TGTGCCAGCAGCGTCGGGCGTTCTGGGGCCAACGTCCTGACTTTC.